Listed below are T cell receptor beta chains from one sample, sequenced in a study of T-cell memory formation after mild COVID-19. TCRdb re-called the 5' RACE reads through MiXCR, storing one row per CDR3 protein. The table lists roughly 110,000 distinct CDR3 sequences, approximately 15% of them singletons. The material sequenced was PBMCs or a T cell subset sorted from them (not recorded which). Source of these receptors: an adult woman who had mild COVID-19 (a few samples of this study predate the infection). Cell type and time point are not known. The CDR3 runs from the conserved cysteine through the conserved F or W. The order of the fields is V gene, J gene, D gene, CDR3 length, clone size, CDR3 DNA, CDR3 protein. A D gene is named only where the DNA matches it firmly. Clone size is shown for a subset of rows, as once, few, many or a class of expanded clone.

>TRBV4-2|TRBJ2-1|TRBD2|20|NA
TGTGCCAGCAGCCAAGATCTGAGGACTAGCACACGGAGCTCCTACAATGAGCAGTTCTTC
CASSQDLRTSTRSSYNEQFF
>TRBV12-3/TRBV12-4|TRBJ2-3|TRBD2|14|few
TGTGCCAGCAGTTTAACGGGGGGGCCCGATACGCAGTATTTT
CASSLTGGPDTQYF
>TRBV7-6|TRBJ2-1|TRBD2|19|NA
TGTGCCAGCAGCTTGGACCTTACTGGACTAGCGGGAGCGTACAATGAGCAGTTCTTC
CASSLDLTGLAGAYNEQFF
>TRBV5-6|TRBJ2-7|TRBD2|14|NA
TGTGCCAGCAGCTTCAGCGGGAGCTCCTACGAGCAGTACTTC
CASSFSGSSYEQYF
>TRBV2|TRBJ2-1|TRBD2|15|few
TGTGCCAGCTCTTCGCCCGGGGAGGGGTGGAATGAGCAGTTCTTC
CASSSPGEGWNEQFF
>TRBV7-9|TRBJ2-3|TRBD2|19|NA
TGTGCCAGCAGACCCCGACTAGCGGGGGGGAGTGCTAGCACAGATACGCAGTATTTT
CASRPRLAGGSASTDTQYF
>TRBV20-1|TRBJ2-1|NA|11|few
TGCAGTGCTCCGCTAGGTGTTGAGCAGTTCTTC
CSAPLGVEQFF
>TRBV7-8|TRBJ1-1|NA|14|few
TGTGCCAGCAGCTTACTATCGGGGGCCCCTGCGGCTTTCTTT
CASSLLSGAPAAFF
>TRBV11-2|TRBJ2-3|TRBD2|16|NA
TGTGCCAGCAGCTTAAGAAGCGGGGGGGGACCAGATACGCAGTATTTT
CASSLRSGGGPDTQYF
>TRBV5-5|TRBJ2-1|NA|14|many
TGTGCCAGCAGCTTAGTGTTCGGCGACAATGAGCAGTTCTTC
CASSLVFGDNEQFF
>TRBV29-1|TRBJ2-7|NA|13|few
TGCAGCGTTGAATATGGCAGCCCCTACGAGCAGTACTTC
CSVEYGSPYEQYF
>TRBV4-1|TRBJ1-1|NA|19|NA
TGCGCCAGCAGCCAAGAGCGTTACAGGGTGTTGAGGCGGAACACTGAAGCTTTCTTT
CASSQERYRVLRRNTEAFF
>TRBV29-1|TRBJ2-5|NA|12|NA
TGCAGCACCATACAGGGAGGCGAGACCCAGTACTTC
CSTIQGGETQYF
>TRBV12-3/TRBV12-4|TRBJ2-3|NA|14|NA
TGTGCCAGCAGTCCCGAACTAGTGGCAGATACGCAGTATTTT
CASSPELVADTQYF
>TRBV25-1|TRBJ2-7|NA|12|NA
TGTGCCAGCAGTGAATCCCTAAACGAGCAGTACTTC
CASSESLNEQYF
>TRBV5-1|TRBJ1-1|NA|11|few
TGCGCCAGCAGGAGGGGTACTGAAGCTTTCTTT
CASRRGTEAFF
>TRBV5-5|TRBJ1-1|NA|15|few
TGTGCCAGCAGCTTATCGGACAGCAGAAACACTGAAGCTTTCTTT
CASSLSDSRNTEAFF
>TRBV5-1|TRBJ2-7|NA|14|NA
TGCGCCAGCAGCCCGGGGGACTTATCCTCCGAGCAGTACTTC
CASSPGDLSSEQYF
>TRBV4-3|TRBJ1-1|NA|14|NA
TGCGCCAGCAGCCAAGATGTCGGTTACACTGAAGCTTTCTTT
CASSQDVGYTEAFF
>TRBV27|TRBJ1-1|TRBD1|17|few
TGTGCCAGCAGCACCCTCCGGGACAGGGGGCGAAACACTGAAGCTTTCTTT
CASSTLRDRGRNTEAFF
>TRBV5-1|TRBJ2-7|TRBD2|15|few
TGCGCCAGCACCAGCCTAGCGGCGCCCAGCTACGAGCAGTACTTC
CASTSLAAPSYEQYF
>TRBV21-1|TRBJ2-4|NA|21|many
TGTGCCAGCAGCAAATCCGGGGTCGGACTAGCGGGAATAAGGGCCAAAAACATTCAGTACTTC
CASSKSGVGLAGIRAKNIQYF
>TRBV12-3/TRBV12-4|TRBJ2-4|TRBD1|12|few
TGTGCCACCGGGACAGGGGTAAACATTCAGTACTTC
CATGTGVNIQYF
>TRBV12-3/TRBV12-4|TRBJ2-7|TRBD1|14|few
TGTGCCAGCAGTTTAGTACAGGGGGCTTACGAGCAGTACTTC
CASSLVQGAYEQYF
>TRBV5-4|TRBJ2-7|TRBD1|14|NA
TGTGCCAGCAGCCGGGGACAGTCAACGCTCGAGCAGTACTTC
CASSRGQSTLEQYF
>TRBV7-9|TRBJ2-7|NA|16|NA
TGTGCCAGCAGGGTCTCTACAGGGACAAGTCCCTACGAGCAGTACTTC
CASRVSTGTSPYEQYF
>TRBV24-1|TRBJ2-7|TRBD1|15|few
TGTGCCACCTCGCTCGGACAGGGGGCGAGAGGCGAGCAGTACTTC
CATSLGQGARGEQYF
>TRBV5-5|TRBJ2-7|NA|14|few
TGTGCCAGCAGCTTAGACAGGTCCGCCTACGAGCAGTACTTC
CASSLDRSAYEQYF
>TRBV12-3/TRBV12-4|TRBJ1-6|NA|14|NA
TGTGCCAGCAGTTGGGGTGGAGGAGATTCACTCCTCCACTTT
CASSWGGGDSLLHF
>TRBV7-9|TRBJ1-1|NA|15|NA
TGTGCCAGCAGCTCCCCCGCGGAACGGGACACTGAAGCTTTCTTT
CASSSPAERDTEAFF
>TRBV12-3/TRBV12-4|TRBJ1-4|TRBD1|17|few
TGTGCCAGCAGTTCCATTGGACAGGGGGCGCTTGATGAAAAACTGTTTTTT
CASSSIGQGALDEKLFF
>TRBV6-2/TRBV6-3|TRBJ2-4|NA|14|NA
TGTGCCAGCATCAACGGGGGCAGCACCAACATTCAGTACTTC
CASINGGSTNIQYF
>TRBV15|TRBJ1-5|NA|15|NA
TGTGCCACCAGCGAGGAGAGGGGAAGCAATCAGCCCCAGCATTTT
CATSEERGSNQPQHF
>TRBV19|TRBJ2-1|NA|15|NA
TGTGCCAGTAGTATTGGGGGGGCTCCCTACAATGAGCAGTTCTTC
CASSIGGAPYNEQFF
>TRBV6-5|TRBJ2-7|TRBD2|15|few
TGTGCCAGCAGTGGCCAAGCGGGAGGGCCCCACGAGCAGTACTTC
CASSGQAGGPHEQYF
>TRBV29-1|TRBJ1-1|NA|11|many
TGCAGCGTGACTCGGAGCACTGAAGCTTTCTTT
CSVTRSTEAFF
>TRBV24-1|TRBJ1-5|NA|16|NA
TGTGCCACCAGTGAACCGGACAGAAATAGCAATCAGCCCCAGCATTTT
CATSEPDRNSNQPQHF
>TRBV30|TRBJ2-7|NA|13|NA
TGTGCCTGGAGTGAAGGGTGGGCCTACGAGCAGTACTTC
CAWSEGWAYEQYF
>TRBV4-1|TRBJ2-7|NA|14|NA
TGCGCCAGCAGCCAAGCAGGGGCCACCTACGAGCAGTACTTC
CASSQAGATYEQYF
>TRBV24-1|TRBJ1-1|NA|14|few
TGTGCCACCAGTGATGAGGGACCGGGTACTGAAGCTTTCTTT
CATSDEGPGTEAFF
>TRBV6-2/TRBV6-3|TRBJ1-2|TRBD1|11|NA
TGTGCCAGCAGTTATGGAGGACAGGACACCTTC
CASSYGGQDTF
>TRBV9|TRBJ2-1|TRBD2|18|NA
TGTGCCAGCAGCGTAGATGGAGATGCGGGAGGGATTGGGAATGAGCAGTTCTTC
CASSVDGDAGGIGNEQFF
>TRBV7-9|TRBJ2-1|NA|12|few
TGTGCCAGCAGCTTACAAGCACCTGAGCAGTTCTTC
CASSLQAPEQFF
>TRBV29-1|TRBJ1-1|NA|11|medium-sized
TGCAGCCCGGGTGGTTACACTGAAGCTTTCTTT
CSPGGYTEAFF
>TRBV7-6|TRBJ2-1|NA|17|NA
TGTGCCAGCAGCTTAGATTCGCCCCTCATCTCCTACAATGAGCAGTTCTTC
CASSLDSPLISYNEQFF
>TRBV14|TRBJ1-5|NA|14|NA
TGTGCCAGCAGCCCTACAGGTTCGTATGGGCCCCAGCATTTT
CASSPTGSYGPQHF
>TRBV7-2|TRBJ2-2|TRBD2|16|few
TGTGCCAGCAGCTCTCTAGCGGGATCGAACACCGGGGAGCTGTTTTTT
CASSSLAGSNTGELFF
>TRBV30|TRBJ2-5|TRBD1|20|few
TGTGCCTGGAGTAGGAGTCCCCACAGGGGCCCTCTAACCCCAGGGGAGACCCAGTACTTC
CAWSRSPHRGPLTPGETQYF
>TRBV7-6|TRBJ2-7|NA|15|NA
TGTGCCAGCAGCCCTAACGGTGTTAGGTCCTACGAGCAGTACTTC
CASSPNGVRSYEQYF
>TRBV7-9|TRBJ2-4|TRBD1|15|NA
TGTGCCAGCAGCTTCGGGCAGGGGGAGAGAAACATTCAGTACTTC
CASSFGQGERNIQYF
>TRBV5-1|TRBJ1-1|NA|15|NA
TGCGCCAGCAGCTTGTTTCAGGGGACGAACACTGAAGCTTTCTTT
CASSLFQGTNTEAFF
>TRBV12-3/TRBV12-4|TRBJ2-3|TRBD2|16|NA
TGTGCCAGCAGTTTAGTGGGACTAGCTTACACAGATACGCAGTATTTT
CASSLVGLAYTDTQYF
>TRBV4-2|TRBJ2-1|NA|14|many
TGTGCCAGCAGCCACTCAATTGGGTACAATGAGCAGTTCTTC
CASSHSIGYNEQFF
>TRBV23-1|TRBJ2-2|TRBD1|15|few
TGCGCCAGCAGTCAACCCGCAGGGGGCACCGGGGAGCTGTTTTTT
CASSQPAGGTGELFF
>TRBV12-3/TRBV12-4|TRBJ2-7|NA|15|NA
TGTGCCAGCAGTCGAGCGGCGGGTTGGTCCTACGAGCAGTACTTC
CASSRAAGWSYEQYF